This T cell receptor (beta chain) was observed in a study of cytotoxic CD8 clonotypes in ibrutinib-treated CLL (dated by TCRdb to the early 2020s). With regard to the full study: The cohort included roughly 15 treatment-naive and under 13 relapsed/refractory patients; 17 to 18 were IGHV unmutated. Responses were partial in approximately 24 patients and complete in 2; after median around 66 months follow-up, around 14 stayed in remission and about twelve progressed. Every sample from remission and from progressive disease was obtained while the patients were still on ibrutinib. On average, each sample yielded roughly 250,000 productive templates and 85,000 to 95,000 productive rearrangements. Cryopreserved peripheral blood mononuclear cells were collected at three points: before therapy, at response, and at either sustained remission or disease progression. Longitudinal samples were obtainable from about 30% of the 86 participants in the trial. Samples at response were collected after a median of roughly twelve months of treatment, with a range of roughly 6 to 40 months.

The goal of deep resolution MiSeq sequencing was a depth between 1 in 1 million and 1 in 200,000 T cells, and coverage averaged 10x per clonotype. TCR beta libraries were generated with the immunoSEQ hsTCRB Kit. On the study's bioinformatics: The data were analyzed with ImmunoSEQ Analyzer and ImmunoSEQ Data Assistant, and V, D and J gene assignments followed IMGT definitions. Clonality, which ranges from 0 to 1, was calculated by subtracting the normalized Shannon entropy of productive rearrangement frequencies from one. Public clonotype analysis was restricted to overrepresented clonotypes comprising at least 0.05% of each patient's repertoire. Around 12 age-matched healthy donor repertoires from immuneACCESS were used as controls for clonality. The clones in this table, taken by TCRdb from immuneACCESS, are in-frame only. Not every clone is retained; where verified, under half of the shortfall comes from an unresolved V gene, and the cause of the rest is unknown. From that table come the V and J calls and clone size; the DNA was used to work out D and trimming. The sample table shows 140,000 to 150,000 clones, and about 70% are seen once. About 5% of the sample is held by the ten biggest clonotypes.

As encoded in the germline V gene (reference sequence), CDR1 is MNHNY while CDR2 is SVGAGI. Trimming removed 1 base from V and 3 bases from J, leaving 7 bases between the germline ends. There are 13 amino acids in the CDR3, from cysteine to phenylalanine inclusive. The sequence is cut down to CDR3 DNA, 39 bases in frame from base 1. This sample's time point label indicates: approximately 2 years on ibrutinib. For TCR beta library preparation, around 2 micrograms of genomic DNA were isolated from cryopreserved PBMCs. Longitudinal blood samples from CLL patients receiving ibrutinib monotherapy were subjected to high-throughput TCR beta sequencing. Patients were enrolled in a phase 2 open-label single-center ibrutinib monotherapy trial. Points on this clone: The antigen it recognizes is unknown. No qualities accompany the bases; no much larger clone lies one base away.

Results the study describes overall, beyond this receptor: Baseline clonality was found to be higher than that of age-matched healthy donors and was strongly correlated with circulating CD8+ T-cell counts. An increase in clonality was observed at ibrutinib response, with clonality remaining stable during sustained remission and falling back toward baseline at progression. Public clonotypes were rare and either shrank or stayed stable during treatment, and the rise in clonality at ibrutinib response reflected expansion of private clonotypes. Sampling times were not matched between patients in sustained remission and patients whose disease was progressing, and lymph node repertoires were not examined.

The rearrangement joined TRBV6-6 to TRBJ2-7; confidence is insufficient to name the D gene. The receptor comes from a human donor with chronic lymphocytic leukemia. Specimen: PBMCs, collected after 24 months of ibrutinib treatment. The sequenced DNA: TGTGCCAGCAGTTACTTGTCAGTCTACGAGCAGTACTTC. Its coded protein is CASSYLSVYEQYF.